Listed here are 15 T cell receptor beta chains from one sample, sequenced in a study of cytomegalovirus exposure and HLA in healthy donors. Assay: immunoSEQ multiplex PCR; the TCRdb copy retains only in-frame clones and omits some. The data show 100,000 to 150,000 clones, roughly nine tenths seen once. Sequenced sample: PBMCs. The receptors originated from a woman younger than 35 in good health and CMV-seronegative.

The rearrangement links TRBV27 to TRBJ1-3; 9 nucleotides line up with TRBD1. CDR3 size: 22 residues. Germline CDR1 is MNHEY and CDR2 is SMNVEV (reference sequence). V trimming: 9 bases; J trimming: 1 base; junction bases outside the gene matches: 28. Here the CDR3 reads CASIFPGTGFTFIPISGNTIYF. Here the CDR3 DNA reads TGTGCCAGTATTTTCCCCGGGACAGGGTTTACATTTATTCCTATTTCTGGAAACACCATATATTTT.

The rearrangement joins TRBV28 to TRBJ2-5; the match to TRBD1 covers 7 bases. The CDR3 length is 14 residues. Germline-derived CDR1 and CDR2 are MDHEN and SYDVKM. The V segment lost 2 bases and the J segment 5 bases; nucleotides outside the gene matches: 5. CDR3 region: CASSLETGPETQYF. CDR3 nucleotide sequence: TGTGCCAGCAGTTTAGAGACAGGGCCGGAGACCCAGTACTTC.

This clone appeared a few times. The rearrangement joins TRBV7-9 to TRBJ2-1; D remains unclear. Per the germline V gene, CDR1 is SEHNR and CDR2 is FQNEAQ (reference sequence). The CDR3 runs 13 residues. Trimming pared 3 bases from V and 4 bases from J, leaving 7 bases between. CDR3 nucleotides: TGTGCCAGCAGCTTCTCCGGGTACAATGAGCAGTTCTTC. It translates to CASSFSGYNEQFF.

The chain uses TRBV2 and TRBJ2-1, with a weak D call TRBD1 (6 bases). V was clipped by 8 bases and J by 2 bases, with 10 bases between them. Germline assignment: CDR1 SNHLY and CDR2 FYNNEI. CDR3 length: 13 residues. This chain's CDR3 is CASRRDTYNEQFF. The CDR3 DNA follows: TGTGCCAGCCGCAGGGACACCTACAATGAGCAGTTCTTC. Together with reference TRBV2 and TRBJ2-1, the CDR3 gives the full variable domain: EPEVTQTPSHQVTQMGQEVILRCVPISNHLYFYWYRQILGQKVEFLVSFYNNEISEKSEIFDDQFSVERPDGSNFTLKIRSTKLEDSAMYFCASRRDTYNEQFFGPGTRLTVL.

V gene TRBV7-2 combines with J gene TRBJ2-7; D not resolved. The CDR3 loop spans 15 amino acids. V was shortened by 1 base and J by 0 bases, with 10 bases between the two germline ends. Per the germline V gene, CDR1 is SGHTA and CDR2 is FQGNSA. CDR3 sequence: CASSLGPESSYEQYF. The DNA of the CDR3 is TGTGCCAGCAGCTTAGGTCCGGAGAGCTCCTACGAGCAGTACTTC.

V gene TRBV10-3 combines with J gene TRBJ1-4, with TRBD1 matching over 8 bases. V dropped 10 bases and J dropped 8; count of bases not matched to a gene: 18. In germline, CDR1 is ENHRY, CDR2 SYGVKD. CDR3 length equals 16 residues. CDR3 DNA: TGTGCCACCGGCGCGCAGGGGGCACTCCTTGTGGAAAAACTGTTTTTT. Translating it yields CATGAQGALLVEKLFF.

The rearrangement joins TRBV5-1 to TRBJ2-2; 10 bases match TRBD1. This CDR3 region has 16 residues. V gave up 2 bases and J gave up 5 bases; unmatched junction bases: 6. Germline assignment: CDR1 SGHRS and CDR2 YFSETQ. CDR3 DNA: TGCGCCAGCAGCTTCCTGACAGGGGGCTTAACCGGGGAGCTGTTTTTT. Translating it yields CASSFLTGGLTGELFF.

The chain uses TRBV2 and TRBJ1-5; perhaps TRBD1 as D (6 bases). The CDR3 contains 14 residues. Germline-derived CDR1 and CDR2 are SNHLY and FYNNEI. The ends were cut back, 4 bases at V and 5 bases at J, with 12 bases in the middle. The CDR3 region has the DNA TGTGCCAGCAGTGGTTCCAGGGGCGATCAGCCCCAGCATTTT. This sequence encodes CASSGSRGDQPQHF.

This clone has a handful of counts. V and J are TRBV29-1 and TRBJ1-2, with a possible D match to TRBD1 (5 bases). The CDR3 contains 14 residues. The V gene lost 3 bases and the J gene lost 8 bases, with 19 bases spanning the gap. Germline V gene lookup returns CDR1 SQVTM and CDR2 ANQGSEA. The CDR3 nucleotides are TGCAGCGTTGAGAGCGGGGCCTCGGTAGGAGGCTACACCTTC. Its translation is CSVESGASVGGYTF.

The rearrangement uses TRBV27 and TRBJ1-4; D gene ambiguous. V lost 9 bases to trimming and J lost 3 bases, with 8 bases between them. The V gene's germline CDR1 is MNHEY and CDR2 SMNVEV (reference sequence). This CDR3 has 12 residues. In DNA form, the CDR3 reads TGTGCCAGAGGAGAATCTAATGAAAAACTGTTTTTT. Residues: CARGESNEKLFF.

The rearrangement uses TRBV11-2 and TRBJ2-7, with 7 bases that match TRBD2. Germline values: CDR1 SGHAT, CDR2 FQNNGV. Trimming took 2 bases from V and 0 from J; bases not matched to a gene: 4. CDR3 length: 15 amino acids. CDR3 sequence reads: CASSLSGAISYEQYF. CDR3 DNA sequence: TGTGCCAGCAGCTTAAGCGGGGCAATCTCCTACGAGCAGTACTTC.

V gene TRBV5-1 combines with J gene TRBJ1-1; D is undetermined. The CDR3 sequence is 13 residues long. V was clipped by 4 bases and J by 7 bases, with 14 bases between them. CDR1 is SGHRS, CDR2 YFSETQ, per germline. The CDR3, as DNA: TGCGCCAGCAGCCGCCCCTCGGAGGGTGAAGCTTTCTTT. Translated: CASSRPSEGEAFF.

This sequence joins TRBV7-9 and TRBJ2-2, with D uncertain. Germline-derived CDR1 and CDR2 are SEHNR and FQNEAQ (reference sequence). This CDR3 region has 11 residues. The germline V and J ends were trimmed by 3 bases and 7 bases, with 3 bases remaining between them. The CDR3 DNA reads as TGTGCCAGCAGCTTCCACGGGGAGCTGTTTTTT. Translating it yields CASSFHGELFF.

The count of this clone is one. This chain joins TRBV19 and TRBJ2-3; a weak D match, TRBD2 (6 bases). Trimming cost V 4 bases and J 1 base, with 12 bases left between them. The CDR3 loop spans 15 amino acids. Germline V gene lookup returns CDR1 LNHDA and CDR2 SQIVND (reference sequence). This chain's CDR3 is CASSSPSAGTDTQYF. In nucleotides, the CDR3 is TGTGCCAGTAGTAGCCCTAGCGCGGGCACAGATACGCAGTATTTT. The full variable domain, its missing parts supplied by reference TRBV19 and TRBJ2-3, is DGGITQSPKYLFRKEGQNVTLSCEQNLNHDAMYWYRQDPGQGLRLIYYSQIVNDFQKGDIAEGYSVSREKKESFPLTVTSAQKNPTAFYLCASSSPSAGTDTQYFGPGTRLTVL.

This chain uses TRBV10-3 with TRBJ2-1; 13 positions agree with TRBD2. This CDR3 region has 15 residues. Trimming at V came to 11 bases and at J to 5 bases, leaving 9 bases not matched to a gene. Per germline, CDR1 ENHRY and CDR2 SYGVKD. The CDR3 spells CASGTGTSGNNEQFF. In DNA, the CDR3 is TGTGCCTCGGGGACCGGGACTAGCGGGAACAATGAGCAGTTCTTC.